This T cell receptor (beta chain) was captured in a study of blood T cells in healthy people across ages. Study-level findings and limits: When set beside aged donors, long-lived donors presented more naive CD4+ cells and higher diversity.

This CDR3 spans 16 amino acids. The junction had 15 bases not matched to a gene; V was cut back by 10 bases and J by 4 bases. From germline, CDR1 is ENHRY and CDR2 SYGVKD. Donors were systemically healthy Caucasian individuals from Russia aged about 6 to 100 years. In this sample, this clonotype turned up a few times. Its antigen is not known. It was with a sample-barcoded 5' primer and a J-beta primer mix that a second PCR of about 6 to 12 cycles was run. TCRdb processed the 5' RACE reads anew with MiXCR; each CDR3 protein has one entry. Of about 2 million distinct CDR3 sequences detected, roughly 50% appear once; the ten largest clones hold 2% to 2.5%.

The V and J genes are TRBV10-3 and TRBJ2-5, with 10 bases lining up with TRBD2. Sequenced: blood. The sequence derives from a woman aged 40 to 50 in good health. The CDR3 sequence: CATTDSEVAGGETQYF. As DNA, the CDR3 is TGTGCCACCACCGACTCTGAGGTAGCGGGGGGAGAGACCCAGTACTTC.